These 31 T cell receptor beta chains share one sample of origin, sequenced in a study of neurological immune-mediated disorders. TCRdb called the 5' RACE reads again in MiXCR, with one record for every CDR3 protein. Of 100,000 or so distinct CDR3 sequences detected, roughly 3.5% appear once; the ten largest clones hold 5% to 6.5%. Sequenced material: PBMCs. These TCRs come from a woman aged 18 to 35 with multiple sclerosis.

In this sample, this clonotype turned up many times. The chain uses TRBV20-1 and TRBJ2-1, with 7 positions matching TRBD2. Per the germline V gene, CDR1 is DFQATT and CDR2 is SNEGSKA (reference sequence). There are 13 residues in the CDR3. With V trimmed by 5 bases and J by 3 bases, 4 bases remained unmatched. The CDR3 loop is CSAGPSGYNEQFF. In DNA, the CDR3 is TGCAGTGCTGGGCCTAGCGGCTACAATGAGCAGTTCTTC.

This clonotype came up many times. This chain connects TRBV5-4 to TRBJ2-1, with 12 nucleotides matching TRBD2. In germline, CDR1 is SGHNT, CDR2 YYREEE (reference sequence). The CDR3 runs to 18 residues. After removal of 2 bases from V and 2 bases from J, the junction contained 8 bases not matched to a gene. Here the CDR3 DNA reads TGTGCCAGCAGCTTCGGTCCTCTAGCGGGGGGGCCCTACAATGAGCAGTTCTTC. Its protein product is CASSFGPLAGGPYNEQFF.

This clonotype came up many times. The chain carries TRBV28 and TRBJ1-1; TRBD1 agrees at 7 bases. The CDR3 spans 14 residues. Germline trimming cut 5 bases from V and 5 bases from J; bases unmatched to any gene: 8. Germline V gives CDR1 MDHEN, CDR2 SYDVKM. CDR3 residues: CASSRQGWYTEAFF. The CDR3 DNA sequence: TGTGCCAGCAGTCGACAGGGTTGGTATACTGAAGCTTTCTTT.

This clonotype was detected ten times or more. The V gene is TRBV6-1, the J gene TRBJ1-4, with TRBD1 as a possible D gene (5 bases). Trimming stripped 4 bases from V and 8 bases from J, with 14 bases between. This CDR3 is built from 14 residues. Germline V gene sequence: CDR1 MNHNS, CDR2 SASEGT. The CDR3 sequence is CASSAGLADEKLFF. The CDR3 DNA reads as TGTGCCAGCAGTGCGGGACTGGCCGACGAAAAACTGTTTTTT.

This clonotype came up many times. The genes are TRBV6-2 or TRBV6-3 and TRBJ2-3; perhaps D is TRBD1 or TRBD2 (5 bases each). This CDR3 is 16 amino acids long. In germline, CDR1 is MNHEY, CDR2 SVGEGT. V dropped 0 bases and J dropped 5 bases, with 15 bases sitting between them. The CDR3 region has the DNA TGTGCCAGCAGTTACTCGTGGCTAACGAGGGGAGATACGCAGTATTTT. Residues: CASSYSWLTRGDTQYF.

The table lists this clonotype with many counts. The chain's CDR3 is CASSLVAGAGRQPQHF. The DNA for the CDR3 is TGTGCCAGCAGCTTAGTCGCAGGGGCCGGCAGGCAGCCCCAGCATTTT. The chain links TRBV7-2 to TRBJ1-5, with D possibly TRBD1 on 6 matching bases. The CDR3 has 16 amino acids. The germline V gene encodes CDR1 SGHTA and CDR2 FQGNSA. Trimming shortened V by 1 base and J by 7 bases, and 17 bases separated the two germline ends.

This clonotype has at least ten counts. The V and J genes are TRBV5-1 and TRBJ2-3; no firm D call. The CDR3 has 15 amino acids. With 0 bases removed from V and 3 bases from J, the gap between germline ends came to 11 bases. Germline CDR1 SGHRS, CDR2 YFSETQ. The chain's CDR3 is CASSLVFQSTDTQYF. CDR3 nucleotides: TGCGCCAGCAGCTTGGTGTTCCAGAGTACAGATACGCAGTATTTT. The variable domain in full, completed from reference TRBV5-1 and TRBJ2-3, reads KAGVTQTPRYLIKTRGQQVTLSCSPISGHRSVSWYQQTPGQGLQFLFEYFSETQRNKGNFPGRFSGRQFSNSRSEMNVSTLELGDSALYLCASSLVFQSTDTQYFGPGTRLTVL.

The V gene is TRBV10-2, the J gene TRBJ2-1, with TRBD1 matching 9 bases. Unmatched junction bases numbered 10, after V lost 6 bases and J lost 7 bases. From germline, CDR1 is WSHSY and CDR2 SAAADI. CDR3 length: 15 residues. The CDR3 nucleotides are TGCGCCAGCAGGAACCGGGACAGGGACTCGAATGAGCAGTTCTTC. The encoded protein is CASRNRDRDSNEQFF.

This clonotype has at least ten counts. The chain links TRBV20-1 to TRBJ2-4; D possibly corresponds to TRBD1 (6 bases). From germline, CDR1 is DFQATT and CDR2 SNEGSKA (reference sequence). Between the trimmed V and J ends, which lost 5 bases and 1 base, there was a span of 9 bases. CDR3 size: 13 residues. The CDR3 loop reads CSASGVAKNIQYF. The CDR3 DNA is TGCAGTGCTTCAGGGGTGGCCAAAAACATTCAGTACTTC.

A note on this clonotype: At one boundary the junction diverges from the germline segment, which might be a read error. The rearrangement joins TRBV11-2 to TRBJ2-7; 7 bases are a match to TRBD1. This CDR3 comprises 12 residues. The germline V gene has CDR1 SGHAT and CDR2 FQNNGV. CDR3 loop: CDSSKDRYEQYF. CDR3 DNA: TGTGACAGCAGCAAGGACAGGTACGAGCAGTACTTC.

The table lists this clonotype with many counts. The V call is TRBV10-3, the J call TRBJ1-4, with 7 nucleotides matching TRBD1. CDR1 is ENHRY and CDR2 is SYGVKD in the germline V gene. The CDR3 extends over 15 amino acids. V dropped 5 bases and J dropped 7; count of bases not matched to a gene: 10. The CDR3 reads CAISLKQGRSEKLFF. CDR3 bases: TGTGCCATCAGTCTGAAACAGGGGAGGAGTGAAAAACTGTTTTTT.

This clonotype was found a few times. The chain links TRBV5-6 to TRBJ1-1; weak D call: TRBD1 (6 bases). Germline V gene lookup returns CDR1 SGHDT and CDR2 YYEEEE. The CDR3 spans 13 residues. The V end lost 1 base, the J end lost 5 bases, and 9 bases lay between the germline ends. The CDR3 protein is CASSLHRATEAFF. CDR3 DNA: TGTGCCAGCAGCTTGCACAGGGCTACTGAAGCTTTCTTT.

As for this clonotype: The CDR3 carries no conserved terminal phenylalanine or tryptophan, so it likely arises from a read error. The chain joins TRBV5-1 to TRBJ2-3, with a tentative D call TRBD2 (7 bases). The CDR3 is 13 amino acids. Germline lookup yields CDR1 SGHRS and CDR2 YFSETQ. As DNA, the CDR3 is TGCGCCAGCAATGAGCGGGACACAGATATGCAGTATATT. Translation: CASNERDTDMQYI.

This clonotype has at least ten counts. This chain connects TRBV5-1 to TRBJ2-5, with 11 bases matching TRBD2. The V gene end was trimmed by 4 bases and the J gene end by 2 bases; junction bases not matched to a gene: 7. The CDR3 loop spans 16 amino acids. Germline V lookup: CDR1 SGHRS, CDR2 YFSETQ. CDR3 nucleotides: TGCGCCAGCAGCCCCTCTAGCGGGGGGCTACAAGAGACCCAGTACTTC. Translated, it gives CASSPSSGGLQETQYF.

The sample holds many counts of this clonotype. This chain links TRBV20-1 with TRBJ2-7; D is perhaps TRBD2 (6 bases). Between the trimmed V and J ends, which lost 7 bases and 2 bases, there was a span of 15 bases. Looked up from germline, CDR1 is DFQATT and CDR2 is SNEGSKA (reference sequence). CDR3 length: 13 amino acids. This CDR3 is CSVPGVAAYEQYF. The CDR3 bases are TGCAGTGTCCCCGGGGTAGCGGCCTACGAGCAGTACTTC.

This clonotype has at least ten counts. V is TRBV2 and J is TRBJ2-1, with D possibly TRBD2 on 5 matching bases. The germline V gene has CDR1 SNHLY and CDR2 FYNNEI. Trimming stripped 4 bases from V and 7 bases from J, with 14 bases between. The CDR3 is 14 amino acids. CDR3 sequence (DNA): TGTGCCAGCAGTGTTCGTGGGAGCCGAAATGAGCAGTTCTTC. Translating it yields CASSVRGSRNEQFF.

This clonotype was observed at least ten times. The chain links TRBV14 to TRBJ2-1; D is possibly TRBD2 (5 bases). Trimming shortened V by 0 bases and J by 4 bases, and 19 bases separated the two germline ends. Per germline, CDR1 SGHDN and CDR2 FVKESK. The CDR3 contains 18 residues. The CDR3 sequence: CASSQEIGFSWTYNEQFF. The CDR3 DNA sequence: TGTGCCAGCAGCCAAGAGATTGGCTTTAGCTGGACTTACAATGAGCAGTTCTTC.

This clonotype occurred many times. The chain has TRBV12-3 or TRBV12-4 and TRBJ2-2; TRBD2 might be the D (6 bases). The CDR3 totals 13 residues. The V and J ends lost 4 bases and 5 bases respectively, with 8 bases between them. As DNA, the CDR3 is TGTGCCAGCAGTTATCTAGCGACCGGGGAGCTGTTTTTT. Translation: CASSYLATGELFF.

This clonotype was detected many times. V and J are TRBV7-2 and TRBJ2-5; a possible D gene is TRBD2 (6 bases). The CDR3 length is 13 residues. V lost 5 bases and J lost 5, with 12 bases in between. Germline loops: CDR1 SGHTA, CDR2 FQGNSA. CDR3 in DNA: TGTGCCAGCAGCCCCTATGGGGGGGAGACCCAGTACTTC. Translated, it gives CASSPYGGETQYF.

This clonotype was detected many times. This CDR3 reads CASSPAGKKNQPQHF. CDR3 in DNA: TGTGCCAGCAGTCCGGCAGGGAAGAAAAATCAGCCCCAGCATTTT. The rearrangement links TRBV12-3 or TRBV12-4 to TRBJ1-5, with a weak D call TRBD1 (5 bases). This CDR3 region has 15 residues. V gave up 5 bases and J gave up 4 bases, with 15 bases separating them.

The sample holds many counts of this clonotype. This rearrangement joins TRBV5-1 to TRBJ2-4; D perhaps matches TRBD1 (8 bases). Deletions cut 3 bases from V and 6 bases from J, with 16 bases between. Germline CDR1 is SGHRS and CDR2 is YFSETQ. This CDR3 is 15 amino acids long. CDR3: CASSWEGQVTNIQYF. The DNA for the CDR3 is TGCGCCAGCAGCTGGGAGGGACAGGTCACAAACATTCAGTACTTC. Full variable domain (outside the CDR3, taken from reference TRBV5-1 and TRBJ2-4): KAGVTQTPRYLIKTRGQQVTLSCSPISGHRSVSWYQQTPGQGLQFLFEYFSETQRNKGNFPGRFSGRQFSNSRSEMNVSTLELGDSALYLCASSWEGQVTNIQYFGAGTRLSVL.

This clonotype occurred many times. V gene TRBV20-1 combines with J gene TRBJ2-7; no clear D gene. CDR1 is DFQATT, CDR2 SNEGSKA, per germline (reference sequence). The V gene lost 3 bases and the J gene lost 6 bases, with 9 bases spanning the gap. This CDR3 has 11 residues. The CDR3 DNA reads as TGCAGTGCTAGTCGTTACTCCGAGCAGTACTTC. This encodes CSASRYSEQYF.

This clonotype was observed at least ten times. This chain joins TRBV5-6 and TRBJ1-5, with D perhaps matching TRBD1 (5 bases). The CDR3 is 14 amino acids. Germline loops: CDR1 SGHDT, CDR2 YYEEEE. The V end was cut by 4 bases, the J end by 5 bases, with 13 bases between. The CDR3 loop reads CASSPGGGYQPQHF. CDR3 DNA sequence: TGTGCCAGCAGCCCGGGGGGGGGGTATCAGCCCCAGCATTTT. The complete variable domain, with remaining parts taken from reference TRBV5-6 and TRBJ1-5, reads DAGVTQSPTHLIKTRGQQVTLRCSPKSGHDTVSWYQQALGQGPQFIFQYYEEEERQRGNFPDRFSGHQFPNYSSELNVNALLLGDSALYLCASSPGGGYQPQHFGDGTRLSIL.

This clonotype was picked up many times. The chain couples TRBV7-6 to TRBJ2-3; possible D gene TRBD1, 6 bases. Between the trimmed V and J ends, which lost 5 bases and 1 base, there was a span of 13 bases. This CDR3 is 15 amino acids long. Per the germline V gene, CDR1 is SGHVS and CDR2 is FNYEAQ. CDR3 region: CASSVSAGGTDTQYF. CDR3 sequence (DNA): TGTGCCAGCAGCGTTTCGGCAGGGGGCACAGATACGCAGTATTTT.

There are a few counts of this clonotype. The V gene is TRBV6-5, the J gene TRBJ1-5; TRBD1 matches at 9 bases. The CDR3 consists of 15 residues. The ends lost 2 bases at V and 3 bases at J; junction bases unmatched: 2. The germline gives CDR1 MNHEY, CDR2 SVGAGI. The CDR3 sequence is CASSYGTGFNQPQHF. The CDR3 nucleotides are TGTGCCAGCAGTTACGGGACAGGGTTCAATCAGCCCCAGCATTTT.

The chain uses TRBV27 and TRBJ2-1; tentatively, D is TRBD1 (6 bases). Germline CDR1 MNHEY, CDR2 SMNVEV (reference sequence). V was pared by 6 bases and J by 4 bases, with 10 bases between. The CDR3 length is 13 residues. The CDR3 loop is CASSSGHYNEQFF. The CDR3, as DNA: TGTGCCAGCAGCTCGGGACATTACAATGAGCAGTTCTTC.

This clonotype was counted many times. The rearrangement uses TRBV13 and TRBJ1-1; D is unclear. The CDR3 runs 16 residues. Deletions cut 5 bases from V and 1 base from J, with 17 bases between. From germline, CDR1 is PRHDT and CDR2 FYEKMQ (reference sequence). The CDR3 DNA is TGTGCCAGCAGCCCGACCGGTCCGGTGCCGAACACTGAAGCTTTCTTT. Its translation: CASSPTGPVPNTEAFF.

This clonotype has at least ten counts. The V and J genes are TRBV6-1 and TRBJ2-7, with TRBD2 matching over 10 bases. Germline V gene lookup returns CDR1 MNHNS and CDR2 SASEGT. Unmatched junction bases numbered 13, after V lost 0 bases and J lost 2 bases. This CDR3 contains 19 residues. CDR3: CASSEAQSFRLAGAYEQYF. CDR3 nucleotides: TGTGCCAGCAGTGAAGCGCAATCTTTTCGGCTAGCGGGAGCCTACGAGCAGTACTTC.

Many counts were recorded for this clonotype. The chain recombines TRBV12-3 or TRBV12-4 with TRBJ2-7; D unclear. The length of the CDR3 is 13 residues. V was pared by 3 bases and J by 0 bases, with 6 bases between. DNA of the CDR3: TGTGCCAGCAGTTTGGTGGTCTCCTACGAGCAGTACTTC. Residues: CASSLVVSYEQYF.

The table lists this clonotype with many counts. This sequence joins TRBV7-2 and TRBJ2-1, with TRBD2 matching over 7 bases. The trim removed 1 base at V and 4 bases at J, leaving 4 bases unmatched. CDR1 is SGHTA, CDR2 FQGNSA, per germline. The CDR3 loop spans 15 amino acids. The CDR3 sequence is CASSLGGTTYNEQFF. Written as DNA, the CDR3 is TGTGCCAGCAGCTTAGGCGGGACTACTTACAATGAGCAGTTCTTC. Full variable domain (missing parts from reference TRBV7-2 and TRBJ2-1): GAGVSQSPSNKVTEKGKDVELRCDPISGHTALYWYRQSLGQGLEFLIYFQGNSAPDKSGLPSDRFSAERTGGSVSTLTIQRTQQEDSAVYLCASSLGGTTYNEQFFGPGTRLTVL.

This clonotype has a count of ten or more. The rearrangement joins TRBV10-3 to TRBJ1-3, with 10 bases aligning to TRBD1. V was pared by 10 bases and J by 7 bases, with 13 bases of the junction left unmatched. The CDR3 contains 15 residues. Germline values: CDR1 ENHRY, CDR2 SYGVKD. The CDR3 nucleotides read TGTGCCACCCGACAGGGGGCTCTTCACTGGAACACCATATATTTT. It translates to CATRQGALHWNTIYF.